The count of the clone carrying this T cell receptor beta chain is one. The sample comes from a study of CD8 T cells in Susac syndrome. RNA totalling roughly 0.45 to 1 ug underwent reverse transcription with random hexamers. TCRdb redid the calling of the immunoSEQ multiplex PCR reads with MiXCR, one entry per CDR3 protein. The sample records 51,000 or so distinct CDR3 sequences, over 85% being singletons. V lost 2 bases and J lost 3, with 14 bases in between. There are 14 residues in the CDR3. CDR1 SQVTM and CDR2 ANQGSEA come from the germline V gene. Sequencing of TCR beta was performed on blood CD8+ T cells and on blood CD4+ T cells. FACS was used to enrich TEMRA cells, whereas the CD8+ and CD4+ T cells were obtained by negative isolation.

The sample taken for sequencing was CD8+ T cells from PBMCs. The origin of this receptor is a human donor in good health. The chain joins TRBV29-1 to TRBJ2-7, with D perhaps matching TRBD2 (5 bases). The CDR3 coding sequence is TGCAGCGTTGAAAAAGCGGAGGCGGACTACGAGCAGTACTTC. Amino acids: CSVEKAEADYEQYF.